One and the same sample provided the 2 T cell receptor beta chains below, sequenced in a study of blood T cell repertoires in COVID-19. The assay was immunoSEQ multiplex PCR, and TCRdb's table has in-frame clones only and misses some. This sample carries 120,000 to 150,000 clones, approximately 87% of them seen once, and the ten largest clones take 8.6%. Sequencing input: peripheral blood. Receptors were obtained from a woman aged 50 to 65 with active or convalescent COVID-19.

V and J are TRBV12-3 or TRBV12-4 and TRBJ2-2, with a weak D call TRBD2 (5 bases). CDR3 length equals 12 residues. V lost 4 bases and J 8 bases, leaving 8 bases between the germline ends. CDR3 bases: TGTGCCAGCAGTTCGCCGGGGGGGGAGCTGTTTTTT. Its protein product is CASSSPGGELFF.

This clone appeared a single time. The chain employs TRBV20-1 and TRBJ1-4; TRBD1 might be the D (6 bases). CDR3 length equals 16 residues. Looked up from germline, CDR1 is DFQATT and CDR2 is SNEGSKA (reference sequence). Trimming removed 3 bases at V and 4 bases at J, with 18 bases between. CDR3 nucleotide sequence: TGCAGTGCTAGTCCTATGATGACAGGAGTTAATGAAAAACTGTTTTTT. It translates to CSASPMMTGVNEKLFF.